These 3 T cell receptor beta chains came from one sample sequenced in a study of radiation and T cells in renal cell carcinoma. Method: immunoSEQ multiplex PCR; TCRdb's copy keeps in-frame clones and lacks some. The sample has around 46,000 clones, 65% to 90% seen once. This sample's time point: baseline pretreatment blood. Described treatment: 15 Gy SBRT to primary tumor, nephrectomy 4 weeks later. The sample in question was blood, obtained from a patient whose treatment included radiotherapy and nephrectomy. These receptors all stem from a woman aged 70-85 years with renal cell carcinoma.

The chain carries TRBV7-2 and TRBJ2-2, with 8 bases aligning to TRBD2. CDR3 size: 19 residues. J lost 0 bases, V lost 2 bases, and 11 bases had no gene match. Germline V gene lookup returns CDR1 SGHTA and CDR2 FQGNSA. DNA for the CDR3: TGTGCCAGCAGCTTAACGGCAATACTAGCGGACCCGAACACCGGGGAGCTGTTTTTT. It translates to CASSLTAILADPNTGELFF.

The V and J genes are TRBV4-1 and TRBJ1-5; D is ambiguous. The V gene's germline CDR1 is MGHRA and CDR2 YSYEKL. The CDR3 is 16 residues long. V was pared by 1 base and J by 6 bases, with 16 bases between. CDR3 protein: CASSQVPGQSGQPQHF. CDR3 nucleotide sequence: TGCGCCAGCAGCCAAGTCCCGGGTCAGTCCGGTCAGCCCCAGCATTTT.

V usage is TRBV5-6 and J usage is TRBJ1-1; 8 bases are a match to TRBD1. The germline V gene has CDR1 SGHDT and CDR2 YYEEEE. The trim removed 3 bases at V and 3 bases at J, leaving 4 bases unmatched. This CDR3 spans 14 amino acids. Here the CDR3 reads CASSWGQAHTEAFF. Here the CDR3 DNA reads TGTGCCAGCAGCTGGGGACAGGCACACACTGAAGCTTTCTTT.